Listed here are 22 T cell receptor beta chains from one sample, sequenced in a study of blood T cell repertoires in COVID-19. TCRdb's copy holds only in-frame clones and misses some; the assay was immunoSEQ multiplex PCR. The sample has some 27,000 clones, more than 80% seen once. The sample consisted of peripheral blood. These receptors all come from a human donor in a cohort sampled during active COVID-19.

This clone was counted a few times. The chain carries TRBV4-2 and TRBJ1-2, with unresolved D. The CDR3 has 15 residues. Trimming pared 0 bases from V and 7 bases from J, leaving 15 bases between. Germline V CDR1 and CDR2: LGHNA, YNFKEQ. The CDR3 loop is CASSQDIGEWSGYTF. CDR3 DNA sequence: TGTGCCAGCAGCCAAGATATCGGGGAATGGTCTGGCTACACCTTC.

This clone was recorded only once. The chain couples TRBV18 to TRBJ2-5, with 7 bases aligning to TRBD2. J lost 4 bases, V lost 3 bases, and 5 bases had no gene match. Per the germline V gene, CDR1 is KGHSH and CDR2 is LQKENI. The CDR3 length is 14 residues. CDR3 residues: CASSPPGLRETQYF. CDR3 nucleotide sequence: TGTGCCAGCTCACCGCCGGGACTACGAGAGACCCAGTACTTC.

The chain recombines TRBV27 with TRBJ1-4; D gene unclear. Trimming removed 3 bases from V and 3 bases from J, with 14 bases in between. The CDR3 spans 16 residues. The germline gives CDR1 MNHEY, CDR2 SMNVEV (reference sequence). The CDR3 nucleotides are TGTGCCAGCAGTTTCACGGCACTGGGAGCTAATGAAAAACTGTTTTTT. Amino acid sequence: CASSFTALGANEKLFF. Full variable domain (remainder filled in from reference TRBV27 and TRBJ1-4): EAQVTQNPRYLITVTGKKLTVTCSQNMNHEYMSWYRQDPGLGLRQIYYSMNVEVTDKGDVPEGYKVSRKEKRNFPLILESPSPNQTSLYFCASSFTALGANEKLFFGSGTQLSVL.

The rearrangement joins TRBV12-3 or TRBV12-4 to TRBJ1-1; D is undetermined. CDR3 length: 11 amino acids. The germline V and J ends were trimmed by 3 bases and 5 bases, with 4 bases remaining between them. The CDR3 loop is CASSLRTEAFF. The CDR3 bases are TGTGCCAGCAGTTTGAGGACTGAAGCTTTCTTT.

This sequence joins TRBV3-1 (or the pseudogene TRBV3-2) and TRBJ1-2; D unresolved. Trimming shortened V by 7 bases and J by 0 bases, and 18 bases separated the two germline ends. The CDR3 runs 16 residues. Germline CDR1 and CDR2: LGHDT and YNNKEL (reference sequence). As DNA, the CDR3 is TGTGCCAGCATCCCTCCCGATATACGGGCTAACTATGGCTACACCTTC. This encodes CASIPPDIRANYGYTF.

This sequence joins TRBV2 and TRBJ1-6; D is ambiguous. CDR1 and CDR2 (germline): SNHLY, FYNNEI. With 2 bases removed from V and 2 bases from J, the gap between germline ends came to 10 bases. The length of the CDR3 is 16 residues. CDR3 sequence reads: CASSESGVAYNSPLHF. CDR3 DNA: TGTGCCAGCAGTGAATCCGGGGTCGCCTATAATTCACCCCTCCACTTT.

The chain carries TRBV4-3 and TRBJ1-4; 8 bases agree with TRBD1. Germline CDR1 is LGHNA and CDR2 is YSLEER. There are 15 residues in the CDR3. V lost 2 bases and J lost 7; bases outside the gene matches: 6. The CDR3 DNA reads TGCGCCAGCAGCCAACGACACAGGGGGGGTGAAAAACTGTTTTTT. Protein: CASSQRHRGGEKLFF.

This chain joins TRBV5-1 and TRBJ1-1, with D uncertain. Between the trimmed V and J ends, which lost 0 bases and 0 bases, there was a span of 12 bases. Germline CDR1 SGHRS, CDR2 YFSETQ. There are 16 residues in the CDR3. The CDR3 is CASSLAGWQMNTEAFF. As DNA, the CDR3 is TGCGCCAGCAGCTTGGCCGGGTGGCAGATGAACACTGAAGCTTTCTTT.

The chain uses TRBV7-9 and TRBJ2-7; TRBD1 agrees at 8 bases. The CDR3 is 15 residues long. Unmatched junction bases numbered 5, after V lost 3 bases and J lost 1 base. The germline CDR1 and CDR2 sequences are SEHNR and FQNEAQ (reference sequence). The CDR3 loop is CASSLVQGASYEQYF. The CDR3 DNA is TGTGCCAGCAGCTTGGTTCAGGGGGCTTCCTACGAGCAGTACTTC.

The genes are TRBV4-3 and TRBJ1-5; 7 bases line up with TRBD1. Germline CDR1 is LGHNA and CDR2 is YSLEER. The CDR3 extends over 17 amino acids. J lost 0 bases, V lost 0 bases, and 5 bases had no gene match. The CDR3 sequence: CASSQDLHRGSNQPQHF. CDR3 nucleotides: TGCGCCAGCAGCCAAGATCTCCACAGGGGTAGCAATCAGCCCCAGCATTTT.

This chain uses TRBV6-5 with TRBJ1-1; D might be TRBD1 (6 bases). Trimming stripped 4 bases from V and 4 bases from J, with 13 bases between. Germline CDR1 and CDR2: MNHEY and SVGAGI. The CDR3 extends over 14 amino acids. The CDR3 sequence is CASSSGVGVTEAFF. The DNA of the CDR3 is TGTGCCAGCAGTTCAGGGGTGGGTGTCACTGAAGCTTTCTTT.

This clone was counted between two and nine times. This rearrangement joins TRBV29-1 to TRBJ1-5; possibly TRBD1 for D (5 bases). The CDR3 spans 13 residues. The V end lost 4 bases, the J end lost 4 bases, and 11 bases lay between the germline ends. Per the germline V gene, CDR1 is SQVTM and CDR2 is ANQGSEA. The CDR3 nucleotides are TGCAGCGTTGGACAGTCCCAAAATCAGCCCCAGCATTTT. Amino acids: CSVGQSQNQPQHF.

The rearrangement joins TRBV7-8 to TRBJ1-1; D is possibly TRBD1 (5 bases). This CDR3 comprises 14 residues. Germline CDR1 is SGHVS and CDR2 is FQNEAQ. Trimming left V 1 base short and J 4 bases short, with 10 bases between. CDR3 sequence: CASSLETVTTEAFF. DNA of the CDR3: TGTGCCAGCAGCTTAGAGACAGTAACCACTGAAGCTTTCTTT. The variable domain in full, completed from reference TRBV7-8 and TRBJ1-1, reads GAGVSQSPRYKVAKRGQDVALRCDPISGHVSLFWYQQALGQGPEFLTYFQNEAQLDKSGLPSDRFFAERPEGSVSTLKIQRTQQEDSAVYLCASSLETVTTEAFFGQGTRLTVV.

The chain recombines TRBV5-1 with TRBJ1-6; possibly TRBD1 for D (6 bases). Germline loops: CDR1 SGHRS, CDR2 YFSETQ. This CDR3 has 14 residues. V was pared by 0 bases and J by 9 bases, with 10 bases between. The CDR3, as DNA: TGCGCCAGCAGCTTGGACAGGGAAGGTTCACCCCTCCACTTT. This encodes CASSLDREGSPLHF. The full variable domain, completed using reference TRBV5-1 and TRBJ1-6, is KAGVTQTPRYLIKTRGQQVTLSCSPISGHRSVSWYQQTPGQGLQFLFEYFSETQRNKGNFPGRFSGRQFSNSRSEMNVSTLELGDSALYLCASSLDREGSPLHFGNGTRLTVT.

The chain carries TRBV6-1 and TRBJ2-5, with D uncertain. V was trimmed by 2 bases and J by 5 bases, leaving 18 bases between them. This CDR3 is 16 amino acids long. Looked up from germline, CDR1 is MNHNS and CDR2 is SASEGT. CDR3 bases: TGTGCCAGCAGTGAAACTTACGGTGGAGCCGGGGAGACCCAGTACTTC. It specifies CASSETYGGAGETQYF.

This rearrangement joins TRBV6-5 to TRBJ1-1; 7 bases are shared with TRBD1. Germline CDR1 and CDR2: MNHEY and SVGAGI. Germline trimming cut 8 bases from V and 3 bases from J; bases unmatched to any gene: 6. CDR3 size: 13 residues. In DNA, the CDR3 is TGTGCCAGCGCTGACAGGGTGTACACTGAAGCTTTCTTT. It encodes CASADRVYTEAFF.

The J gene is TRBJ2-3, the V gene TRBV4-1; perhaps TRBD1 as D (5 bases). Trimming left V 0 bases short and J 1 base short, with 11 bases between. Germline V lookup: CDR1 MGHRA, CDR2 YSYEKL. The CDR3 is 16 amino acids. The CDR3 DNA follows: TGCGCCAGCAGCCAAGAGGGCGGACAAGGCACAGATACGCAGTATTTT. This gives the protein CASSQEGGQGTDTQYF.

The V gene is TRBV15, the J gene TRBJ2-5, with TRBD2 matching over 11 bases. Germline lookup yields CDR1 LNHNV and CDR2 YYDKDF (reference sequence). The CDR3 runs to 17 residues. Trimming cost V 1 base and J 5 bases; bases outside gene matches: 9. CDR3 protein: CATSRGSSGGPRETQYF. CDR3 bases: TGTGCCACCAGCAGAGGATCTAGCGGGGGGCCCCGGGAGACCCAGTACTTC. The full variable domain, rest sourced from reference TRBV15 and TRBJ2-5, is DAMVIQNPRYQVTQFGKPVTLSCSQTLNHNVMYWYQQKSSQAPKLLFHYYDKDFNNEADTPDNFQSRRPNTSFCFLDIRSPGLGDTAMYLCATSRGSSGGPRETQYFGPGTRLLVL.

This sequence joins TRBV7-8 and TRBJ1-5; D unresolved. The CDR3 runs 14 residues. The V end lost 1 base, the J end lost 6 bases, and 10 bases lay between the germline ends. The germline V gene encodes CDR1 SGHVS and CDR2 FQNEAQ. The CDR3 reads CASSLGREGQPQHF. CDR3 in DNA: TGTGCCAGCAGCTTAGGGAGGGAGGGTCAGCCCCAGCATTTT.

V usage is TRBV12-5 and J usage is TRBJ2-1; 9 nucleotides align to TRBD2. The V gene's germline CDR1 is LGHNT and CDR2 FRNRAP. CDR3 length equals 15 residues. V shed 2 bases, J shed 8 bases, and the junction held 7 bases outside the gene matches. CDR3 in amino acids: CASGLYGGGAHEQFF. The CDR3, as DNA: TGTGCTAGTGGTTTGTACGGCGGGGGGGCCCATGAGCAGTTCTTC.

The genes are TRBV7-9 and TRBJ2-2; 8 nucleotides align to TRBD2. Germline V lookup: CDR1 SEHNR, CDR2 FQNEAQ (reference sequence). Unmatched junction bases numbered 5, after V lost 2 bases and J lost 6 bases. The CDR3 covers 15 residues. CDR3 in amino acids: CASSLRRGAAGELFF. The DNA of the CDR3 is TGTGCCAGCAGCTTACGGCGGGGGGCCGCCGGGGAGCTGTTTTTT.

The genes are TRBV19 and TRBJ2-3, with D perhaps TRBD2 (6 bases). The length of the CDR3 is 15 residues. Trimming stripped 10 bases from V and 0 bases from J, with 17 bases between. Germline loops: CDR1 LNHDA, CDR2 SQIVND (reference sequence). In DNA, the CDR3 is TGTGCCACCTCTGGTGGGGGGACTAGCACAGATACGCAGTATTTT. It translates to CATSGGGTSTDTQYF.